This TCR beta chain was retrieved from a study of cytomegalovirus exposure and HLA in healthy donors. Vbeta (60) and Jbeta (13) primers were used in the PCR. The method was immunoSEQ multiplex PCR; TCRdb's version includes in-frame clones alone and lacks a portion of them. The sample consists of about 90,000 clones, approximately 76% of them appearing once. Germline CDR1 and CDR2: SGHKS and YYEKEE (reference sequence). The CDR3 is 15 residues long. The junction had 4 bases not matched to a gene; V was cut back by 3 bases and J by 2 bases. Sequencing was done on a sample of PBMCs. This chain joins TRBV5-5 and TRBJ1-3, with 8 bases matching TRBD1. This TCR derives from a woman aged 60-70 years in good health and CMV-seropositive. CDR3 nucleotide sequence: TGTGCCAGCAGCTGGGGGACAGGCCCTGGAAACACCATATATTTT. It codes for CASSWGTGPGNTIYF.